The next 21 T cell receptor beta chains were all read from a single sample in a study of cytomegalovirus exposure and HLA in healthy donors (dated by TCRdb to between 2016 and 2019). Library preparation was by the immunoSEQ multiplex PCR assay. For the multiplex PCR, a mixture combining 60 forward primers for TCR Vbeta segments and 13 reverse primers for TCR Jbeta segments was used. TCRdb took this table from immuneACCESS and kept in-frame rearrangements with V and J called. Such tables lack part of the clones; where checked against another copy, unresolved V genes explain under half of the gap, and the rest is unexplained. Within this sample are more than 80,000 clones, with around 86% of them counted one time only. The ten largest clones take up approximately 4% of the sample. The sequenced sample was PBMCs. Every receptor here comes from a female donor in good health and CMV-seropositive.

This rearrangement joins TRBV30 to TRBJ1-1, with D hard to call. The CDR3 loop spans 13 amino acids. CDR1 is GTSNPN, CDR2 SVGIG, per germline (reference sequence). Trimming pared 2 bases from V and 3 bases from J, leaving 10 bases between. The CDR3 DNA follows: TGTGCCTGGAGTCAGACTTCGGACACTGAAGCTTTCTTT. This sequence encodes CAWSQTSDTEAFF.

The chain recombines TRBV19 with TRBJ2-1; D might be TRBD2 (7 bases). V was trimmed by 4 bases and J by 6 bases, leaving 10 bases between them. Per germline, CDR1 LNHDA and CDR2 SQIVND (reference sequence). The CDR3 has 13 amino acids. In nucleotides, the CDR3 is TGTGCCAGTAGTAATGCGGGGGCCAATGAGCAGTTCTTC. As protein: CASSNAGANEQFF.

In DNA form, the CDR3 reads TGTGCCAGCCCCCTCGGTTATGGCTATGGCTACACCTTC. Protein sequence: CASPLGYGYGYTF. The chain joins TRBV2 to TRBJ1-2; D gene unclear. The CDR3 totals 13 residues. Germline assignment: CDR1 SNHLY and CDR2 FYNNEI. Trimming removed 8 bases from V and 4 bases from J, with 14 bases in between. The whole variable domain, remainder taken from reference TRBV2 and TRBJ1-2, is EPEVTQTPSHQVTQMGQEVILRCVPISNHLYFYWYRQILGQKVEFLVSFYNNEISEKSEIFDDQFSVERPDGSNFTLKIRSTKLEDSAMYFCASPLGYGYGYTFGSGTRLTVV.

The gene calls are TRBV13 and TRBJ2-1; TRBD1 aligns across 10 bases. The length of the CDR3 is 14 residues. Trimming took 5 bases from V and 2 from J; bases not matched to a gene: 0. CDR1 is PRHDT, CDR2 FYEKMQ, per germline (reference sequence). The CDR3 loop reads CASSGQGAYNEQFF. The CDR3 bases are TGTGCCAGCAGCGGACAGGGGGCCTACAATGAGCAGTTCTTC.

V gene TRBV5-1 combines with J gene TRBJ2-1, with 8 bases lining up with TRBD1. The CDR3 extends over 14 amino acids. Trimming removed 0 bases from V and 9 bases from J; junction bases left unmatched: 5. Germline-derived CDR1 and CDR2 are SGHRS and YFSETQ. CDR3 residues: CASSLGTGILEQFF. The CDR3 bases are TGCGCCAGCAGCTTGGGGACAGGGATTCTTGAGCAGTTCTTC.

The chain links TRBV7-3 to TRBJ2-3; 8 nucleotides agree with TRBD1. This CDR3 spans 16 amino acids. CDR1 is SGHTA and CDR2 is FQGTGA in the germline V gene. Unmatched junction bases numbered 6, after V lost 3 bases and J lost 1 base. The CDR3: CASSFGPGQGTDTQYF. The DNA of the CDR3 is TGTGCCAGCAGCTTCGGCCCGGGACAGGGCACAGATACGCAGTATTTT.

The chain joins TRBV28 to TRBJ2-7; TRBD1 might be the D (6 bases). Germline CDR1 reads MDHEN; CDR2 reads SYDVKM. V shed 8 bases and J shed 2 bases, with 13 bases lying between them. The CDR3 is 13 amino acids. CDR3 sequence reads: CASWNRAPYEQYF. The CDR3 nucleotides read TGTGCCAGCTGGAACAGGGCTCCCTACGAGCAGTACTTC.

This chain links TRBV7-6 with TRBJ2-1; TRBD1 matches 12 bases. Germline V CDR1 and CDR2: SGHVS, FNYEAQ. This CDR3 spans 15 amino acids. J gave up 10 bases and V 2 bases, and 6 bases lay outside the gene matches. CDR3 region: CASSLIGTGGGEQFF. Written as DNA, the CDR3 is TGTGCCAGCAGCTTAATCGGGACAGGGGGCGGAGAGCAGTTCTTC.

The chain uses TRBV19 and TRBJ1-4; no clear D gene. Germline CDR1 is LNHDA and CDR2 is SQIVND (reference sequence). The CDR3 runs 14 residues. Trimming took 2 bases from V and 7 from J, leaving 11 bases between them. The CDR3 here is CASSIKGSGEKLFF. The DNA of the CDR3 is TGTGCCAGTAGTATAAAAGGGAGTGGTGAAAAACTGTTTTTT.

This clone was seen more than once but under ten times. This chain connects TRBV18 to TRBJ1-3; no definite D call. This CDR3 has 14 amino acids. Germline V gives CDR1 KGHSH, CDR2 LQKENI. Trimming shortened V by 0 bases and J by 4 bases, and 7 bases separated the two germline ends. DNA for the CDR3: TGTGCCAGCTCACCACCACCGGTAGGAAACACCATATATTTT. Its protein is CASSPPPVGNTIYF.

This clone was recorded only once. The V and J genes are TRBV27 and TRBJ1-2, with D tentatively TRBD1 (5 bases). Per the germline V gene, CDR1 is MNHEY and CDR2 is SMNVEV (reference sequence). The CDR3 has 13 residues. V lost 3 bases and J lost 8, with 13 bases in between. CDR3 region: CASSFGGRGGYTF. CDR3 DNA sequence: TGTGCCAGCAGTTTTGGGGGGAGGGGAGGCTACACCTTC.

The gene calls are TRBV5-6 and TRBJ1-5; D perhaps matches TRBD1 (5 bases). CDR1 is SGHDT and CDR2 is YYEEEE in the germline V gene. V was cut by 0 bases and J by 7 bases, with 5 bases left in between. There are 12 residues in the CDR3. This CDR3 is CASSLGQQPQHF. CDR3 coding DNA: TGTGCCAGCAGCTTGGGACAGCAGCCCCAGCATTTT.

The chain is built from TRBV27 and TRBJ1-1; no clear D gene. This CDR3 is built from 13 residues. Germline CDR1 is MNHEY and CDR2 is SMNVEV (reference sequence). V was cut by 3 bases and J by 8 bases, with 13 bases left in between. The CDR3 spells CASSFSGRKEAFF. Written as DNA, the CDR3 is TGTGCCAGCAGTTTTAGCGGACGGAAGGAAGCTTTCTTT.

V usage is TRBV6-5 and J usage is TRBJ2-1; TRBD1 matches 9 bases. The V gene end was trimmed by 6 bases and the J gene end by 15 bases; junction bases not matched to a gene: 9. CDR1 is MNHEY and CDR2 is SVGAGI in the germline V gene. The length of the CDR3 is 12 residues. CDR3 residues: CASSDPGQGLFF. In nucleotides, the CDR3 is TGTGCCAGCAGCGACCCGGGACAGGGCTTGTTCTTC.

Notes on this clone: One end of the junction varies from germline; a read error may be responsible. The J gene is TRBJ2-7, the V gene TRBV12-5; maybe TRBD1 (5 bases). CDR1 and CDR2 (germline): LGHNT, FRNRAP. The CDR3 runs 13 residues. CDR3 in DNA: TGTGCTAGTGGTCCCACCCTAACAGGATATGTGTTTTTC. Translated: CASGPTLTGYVFF.

The chain joins TRBV5-7 to TRBJ2-3; D is unresolved. TRBV5-7 is assigned to the ORF class and has an uncertain function. Trimming took off 2 bases at V and 1 base at J, with 11 bases between the two ends. There are 15 residues in the CDR3. CDR3 loop: CASSFRISRTDTQYF. In DNA form, the CDR3 reads TGTGCCAGCAGCTTCAGGATCAGTCGCACAGATACGCAGTATTTT.

The V gene is TRBV29-1, the J gene TRBJ1-1; tentative D call: TRBD1 (6 bases). Germline loops: CDR1 SQVTM, CDR2 ANQGSEA. Trimming stripped 2 bases from V and 2 bases from J, with 9 bases between. This CDR3 spans 13 amino acids. The CDR3 region has the DNA TGCAGCGTTGAAAGGGGGGGAAACACTGAAGCTTTCTTT. Its protein is CSVERGGNTEAFF.

The CDR3 nucleotides read TGTGCCATCAGTGAGTCTCGCAGGGTTCCTGGCTACACCTTC. Translated, it gives CAISESRRVPGYTF. The chain has TRBV10-3 and TRBJ1-2, with D perhaps TRBD1 (5 bases). The CDR3 loop spans 14 amino acids. V gave up 0 bases and J gave up 7 bases, with 12 bases separating them. Germline CDR1 is ENHRY and CDR2 is SYGVKD.

The genes are TRBV5-1 and TRBJ1-1, with D possibly being TRBD1 (5 bases). Trimming cost V 0 bases and J 1 base, with 7 bases left between them. CDR3 length: 14 amino acids. Germline V CDR1 and CDR2: SGHRS, YFSETQ. CDR3 coding DNA: TGCGCCAGCAGCTTGGGACAGACGAACACTGAAGCTTTCTTT. Translating it yields CASSLGQTNTEAFF.

The chain recombines TRBV13 with TRBJ2-2, with D possibly matching TRBD2 (5 bases). Deletions cut 0 bases from V and 1 base from J, with 6 bases between. Germline V gene sequence: CDR1 PRHDT, CDR2 FYEKMQ (reference sequence). The CDR3 consists of 15 residues. CDR3 residues: CASSLGGVNTGELFF. The CDR3 coding sequence is TGTGCCAGCAGCTTAGGCGGGGTGAACACCGGGGAGCTGTTTTTT.

This sequence joins TRBV19 and TRBJ1-3; no clear D gene. This CDR3 contains 14 residues. In germline, CDR1 is LNHDA, CDR2 SQIVND (reference sequence). With 5 bases removed from V and 0 bases from J, the gap between germline ends came to 8 bases. In DNA form, the CDR3 reads TGTGCCAGTAGTTCCGTGAGCTCTGGAAACACCATATATTTT. It is translated as CASSSVSSGNTIYF.